This TCR beta chain was sequenced for a study of blood T cell repertoires in COVID-19. Trimming took off 7 bases at V and 5 bases at J, with 18 bases between the two ends. CDR1 SGHNT and CDR2 YENEEA come from the germline V gene. The length of the CDR3 is 15 residues. Patients at the Seattle site were enrolled during active infection and followed longitudinally. Repertoires were generated with immunoSEQ multiplex PCR, while TCRdb's copy carries only in-frame clones and drops some. The sample has about 300,000 clones; 85% to 90% are singletons. The rearrangement joins TRBV11-3 to TRBJ2-1, with D perhaps TRBD2 (6 bases). Sequenced: peripheral blood. The receptor was isolated from a woman between 25 and 40 years old with COVID-19, enrolled during active disease. CDR3 protein: CASTGRDVGNNEQFF. CDR3 nucleotides: TGTGCCAGCACCGGGCGGGACGTAGGAAACAATGAGCAGTTCTTC. Full variable domain (outside the CDR3, taken from reference TRBV11-3 and TRBJ2-1): EAGVVQSPRYKIIEKKQPVAFWCNPISGHNTLYWYLQNLGQGPELLIRYENEEAVDDSQLPKDRFSAERLKGVDSTLKIQPAELGDSAVYLCASTGRDVGNNEQFFGPGTRLTVL.